This T cell receptor (beta chain) is drawn from a study of blood T cell repertoires in COVID-19. The CDR3 length is 15 residues. Per germline, CDR1 SGHVS and CDR2 FQNEAQ. Between the trimmed V and J ends, which lost 4 bases and 6 bases, there was a span of 19 bases. Here immunoSEQ multiplex PCR was the method, and the copy in TCRdb shows in-frame clones only, minus some. This sample has roughly 70,000 clones, with around nine tenths found just once. Sequencing used peripheral blood. This TCR was recovered from a human donor in a cohort sampled during active COVID-19. The V call is TRBV7-8, the J call TRBJ2-7, with D possibly TRBD2 on 5 matching bases. This CDR3 is CASSSEPGKPLEQYF. DNA for the CDR3: TGTGCCAGCAGCTCTGAACCCGGGAAGCCTCTCGAGCAGTACTTC. The entire variable domain, with the rest obtained from reference TRBV7-8 and TRBJ2-7, is as follows: GAGVSQSPRYKVAKRGQDVALRCDPISGHVSLFWYQQALGQGPEFLTYFQNEAQLDKSGLPSDRFFAERPEGSVSTLKIQRTQQEDSAVYLCASSSEPGKPLEQYFGPGTRLTVT.